Listed here are 10 T cell receptor beta chains from one sample, sequenced in a study of beta chain features in type 1 diabetes. Study results and limitations: Among patients with Type 1 diabetes, TCRB CDR3s were moderately but significantly shorter in every one of the four CD4+ subsets.

No antigen has been identified for these receptors. The study reverse transcribed the entire isolated RNA, so it sequenced expressed TCRB transcripts. Some clones are missing from TCRdb's copy, which holds only in-frame ones; the method was immunoSEQ multiplex PCR. In the table there are 600,000 to 700,000 clones, 9.5% to 15% of which are singletons. Sequenced: naive CD4+ T cells from blood. The receptors were sampled from a man in his thirties or forties with type 1 diabetes.

V usage is TRBV4-3 and J usage is TRBJ2-1; no definite D call. Trimming cost V 0 bases and J 5 bases, with 8 bases left between them. Germline-derived CDR1 and CDR2 are LGHNA and YSLEER. This CDR3 has 14 residues. The CDR3 loop reads CASSQDRPHNEQFF. The CDR3 nucleotides read TGCGCCAGCAGCCAAGATAGGCCCCACAATGAGCAGTTCTTC.

The chain has TRBV18 and TRBJ2-3, with TRBD2 identical over 11 bases. The CDR3 is 14 amino acids. Germline V CDR1 and CDR2: KGHSH, LQKENI. The V segment lost 0 bases and the J segment 13 bases; nucleotides outside the gene matches: 6. CDR3 loop: CASSPPSLAGGKYF. The CDR3 DNA sequence: TGTGCCAGCTCACCACCGTCTCTAGCGGGGGGCAAGTATTTT.

This clone has a handful of counts. This chain joins TRBV5-6 and TRBJ1-2; TRBD1 matches at 11 bases. The CDR3 runs 15 residues. J gave up 4 bases and V 6 bases, and 8 bases lay outside the gene matches. The V gene's germline CDR1 is SGHDT and CDR2 YYEEEE. The CDR3 DNA reads as TGTGCCAGCACCATATCTGGGACAGGGGGCTATGGCTACACCTTC. It codes for CASTISGTGGYGYTF.

This clone was counted a few times. The chain employs TRBV7-2 and TRBJ1-6, with a weak D call TRBD1 (6 bases). Germline-derived CDR1 and CDR2 are SGHTA and FQGNSA. CDR3 size: 15 residues. Deletions cut 1 base from V and 9 bases from J, with 13 bases between. CDR3 sequence (DNA): TGTGCCAGCAGCTTAGGACAGGCCTGGAGTTCACCCCTCCACTTT. It encodes CASSLGQAWSSPLHF.

This clone was seen more than once but under ten times. V gene TRBV29-1 combines with J gene TRBJ2-4; D may be TRBD1 or TRBD2 (5 bases each). V lost 7 bases and J 0 bases, leaving 13 bases between the germline ends. CDR1 is SQVTM and CDR2 is ANQGSEA in the germline V gene. The length of the CDR3 is 14 residues. This CDR3 reads CSARDLLAKNIQYF. In DNA, the CDR3 is TGCAGCGCCCGGGACCTTTTAGCCAAAAACATTCAGTACTTC.

This chain links TRBV28 with TRBJ1-5; D remains unclear. The CDR3 is 14 amino acids. The V and J ends lost 4 bases and 6 bases respectively, with 13 bases between them. CDR1 is MDHEN and CDR2 is SYDVKM in the germline V gene. CDR3 residues: CASSSSLSIQPQHF. For the CDR3, the DNA is TGTGCCAGCAGTTCCTCCCTCAGTATTCAGCCCCAGCATTTT.

The chain couples TRBV30 to TRBJ1-3; D uncertain. V was shortened by 0 bases and J by 2 bases, with 11 bases between the two germline ends. Germline V gene sequence: CDR1 GTSNPN, CDR2 SVGIG (reference sequence). The CDR3 is made up of 15 amino acids. The CDR3 spells CAWSVRRAAGNTIYF. CDR3 nucleotides: TGTGCCTGGAGTGTACGGAGGGCAGCTGGAAACACCATATATTTT. The entire variable domain, with the rest obtained from reference TRBV30 and TRBJ1-3, is as follows: SQTIHQWPATLVQPVGSPLSLECTVEGTSNPNLYWYRQAAGRGLQLLFYSVGIGQISSEVPQNLSASRPQDRQFILSSKKLLLSDSGFYLCAWSVRRAAGNTIYFGEGSWLTVV.

This clone has a handful of counts. The rearrangement links TRBV18 to TRBJ2-2, with 7 bases that match TRBD1. Losses at the gene ends were 0 bases for V and 2 bases for J; bases not matched to a gene: 9. The CDR3 totals 18 residues. Germline-derived CDR1 and CDR2 are KGHSH and LQKENI. CDR3 DNA: TGTGCCAGCTCACCACCTCCTCGGCAGGGGGTCAACACCGGGGAGCTGTTTTTT. Residues: CASSPPPRQGVNTGELFF.

The chain combines TRBV7-3 with TRBJ1-1; 7 nucleotides match TRBD1. V trimming: 5 bases; J trimming: 0 bases; junction bases outside the gene matches: 9. Looked up from germline, CDR1 is SGHTA and CDR2 is FQGTGA. This CDR3 is 16 amino acids long. The CDR3 DNA reads as TGTGCCAGCAGCCCTCGACAGGGTCTCATGAACACTGAAGCTTTCTTT. Its translation is CASSPRQGLMNTEAFF.

The chain combines TRBV2 with TRBJ1-5, with D hard to call. This CDR3 comprises 13 residues. V gave up 9 bases and J gave up 4 bases, with 13 bases separating them. Per germline, CDR1 SNHLY and CDR2 FYNNEI. Here the CDR3 reads CASRGQVNQPQHF. CDR3 in DNA: TGTGCCAGTCGAGGGCAGGTTAATCAGCCCCAGCATTTT.